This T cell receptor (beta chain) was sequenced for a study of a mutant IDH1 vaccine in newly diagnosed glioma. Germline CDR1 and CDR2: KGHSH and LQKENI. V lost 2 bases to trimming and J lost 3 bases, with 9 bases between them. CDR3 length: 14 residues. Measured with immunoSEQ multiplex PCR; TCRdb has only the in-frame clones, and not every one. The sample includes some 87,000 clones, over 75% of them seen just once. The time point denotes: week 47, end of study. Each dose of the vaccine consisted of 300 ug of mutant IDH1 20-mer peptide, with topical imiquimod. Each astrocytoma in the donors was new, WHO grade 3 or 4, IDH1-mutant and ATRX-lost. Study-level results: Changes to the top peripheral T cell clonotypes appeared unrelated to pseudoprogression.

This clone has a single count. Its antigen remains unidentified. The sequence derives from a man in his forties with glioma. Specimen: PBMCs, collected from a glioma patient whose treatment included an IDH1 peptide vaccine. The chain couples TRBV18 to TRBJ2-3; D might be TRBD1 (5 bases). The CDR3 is CASSPARVTDTQYF. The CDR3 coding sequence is TGTGCCAGCTCACCAGCCAGGGTAACAGATACGCAGTATTTT.